The entry below describes one TCR beta chain. The target antigen is unknown. These data originate in a study of Ad26.COV2.S vaccination and SARS-CoV-2 variants. V lost 0 bases and J 6 bases, leaving 21 bases between the germline ends. The CDR3 extends over 17 amino acids. The V gene's germline CDR1 is LGHDT and CDR2 YNNKEL (reference sequence). This sample's treatment: 19 received Ad26.COV2.S at low or high dose, single or two shots; 5 received placebo; per-sample allocation not given. It was on day 63 after the first vaccine or placebo injection that samples were taken. Boston supplied an adult donor aged 18-55 years. Findings and limits, study-wide: Possible underestimation of total T cell responses by the TCR breadth and depth analyses was noted.

Clones were sequenced by immunoSEQ multiplex PCR, and TCRdb holds only the in-frame ones, with some missing. The repertoire holds fewer than 600,000 clones, about nine tenths seen once, with under 2% in the top ten. The source is a person between 18 and 65 years old who received the Ad26.COV2.S COVID-19 vaccine or a placebo. Sequenced material: peripheral blood, taken in a trial of Ad26.COV2.S vaccine versus placebo. This chain connects TRBV3-1 (or the pseudogene TRBV3-2) to TRBJ2-7; D possibly corresponds to TRBD1 (6 bases). In nucleotides, the CDR3 is TGTGCCAGCAGCCAAGAGTTTCTTAGCCAGGGGCGGTTCGAGCAGTACTTC. Translation: CASSQEFLSQGRFEQYF.